This T cell receptor beta chain was recorded in a study of response to subunit inactivated influenza vaccine. Study-level results: That few new T cells are recruited by each seasonal influenza vaccination was the authors' suggestion.

TCRdb independently ran MiXCR on the RT-PCR reads; one entry per CDR3 protein. The data show 530,000 or so distinct CDR3 sequences, over 25% seen once. Note on this clonotype: Its antigen is not known.

V lost 3 bases to trimming and J lost 4 bases; unmatched junction nucleotides: 7. The length of the CDR3 is 15 residues. CDR1 and CDR2 from the germline V gene are SGDLS and YYNGEE. Source: CD4+ T cells sorted from PBMCs, taken approximately 5 days after vaccination. The chain uses TRBV9 and TRBJ2-7; 10 positions agree with TRBD2. This receptor was identified in a man aged 45-60 years who received an inactivated influenza vaccine. The CDR3 loop is CASSAGLAAGYEQYF. DNA for the CDR3: TGTGCCAGCAGCGCCGGACTAGCGGCGGGATACGAGCAGTACTTC.